Each of the 23 T cell receptor beta chains below was sequenced from the same sample in a study of blood T cell repertoires in COVID-19. This table comes from immunoSEQ multiplex PCR, and its TCRdb copy is limited to in-frame clones, with some not included. The sample records around 250,000 clones, over 75% being singletons. The material sequenced was PBMCs or T cells enriched from blood (not recorded which). The receptors shown here come from a woman aged 45-65 years with acute COVID-19.

The CDR3 spells CASSLARGAEAFF. For the CDR3, the DNA is TGTGCCAGCAGCTTAGCGCGGGGGGCTGAAGCTTTCTTT. The chain recombines TRBV7-8 with TRBJ1-1; tentative D call: TRBD1 (5 bases). Germline V CDR1 and CDR2: SGHVS, FQNEAQ. Trimming removed 0 bases from V and 6 bases from J, with 8 bases in between. The CDR3 runs 13 residues.

For the CDR3, the DNA is TGTGCCAGCAGCCTACAATCCTGGGACAGGGGGCACATCCGATATGGCTACACCTTC. This encodes CASSLQSWDRGHIRYGYTF. The V gene is TRBV3-1 (or the pseudogene TRBV3-2), the J gene TRBJ1-2; TRBD1 agrees at 12 bases. The junction had 17 bases not matched to a gene; V was cut back by 4 bases and J by 5 bases. The CDR3 sequence is 19 residues long. CDR1 and CDR2 (germline): LGHDT, YNNKEL (reference sequence).

J is TRBJ1-4 and V is TRBV7-6; TRBD1 agrees at 12 bases. V gave up 1 base and J gave up 11 bases; unmatched junction bases: 11. The germline V gene has CDR1 SGHVS and CDR2 FNYEAQ. This CDR3 has 17 amino acids. CDR3: CASSLGDWGTGGEKLFF. The CDR3 DNA sequence: TGTGCCAGCAGCTTAGGAGATTGGGGGACAGGGGGCGAGAAACTGTTTTTT.

The J gene is TRBJ2-1, the V gene TRBV7-9; 7 bases are shared with TRBD2. Per germline, CDR1 SEHNR and CDR2 FQNEAQ (reference sequence). V shed 5 bases, J shed 1 base, and the junction held 8 bases outside the gene matches. The CDR3 runs to 16 residues. This chain's CDR3 is CASSPNSGLSYNEQFF. CDR3 sequence (DNA): TGTGCCAGCAGCCCAAATAGCGGGCTTTCCTACAATGAGCAGTTCTTC.

The chain joins TRBV19 to TRBJ2-7, with a weak D call TRBD2 (6 bases). Trimming left V 7 bases short and J 0 bases short, with 13 bases between. This CDR3 is 14 amino acids long. CDR1 is LNHDA and CDR2 is SQIVND in the germline V gene (reference sequence). The chain's CDR3 is CASNRDSGSYEQYF. The DNA of the CDR3 is TGTGCCAGTAATCGGGACTCCGGCTCCTACGAGCAGTACTTC.

CDR3 region: CAWRFAGMNTEAFF. The CDR3 nucleotides read TGTGCCTGGAGATTTGCGGGGATGAACACTGAAGCTTTCTTT. The V and J genes are TRBV30 and TRBJ1-1, with no clear D. V lost 3 bases and J lost 0, with 11 bases in between. The germline V gene encodes CDR1 GTSNPN and CDR2 SVGIG (reference sequence). The CDR3 totals 14 residues.

The chain employs TRBV6-5 and TRBJ1-4; 8 nucleotides match TRBD1. This CDR3 is built from 13 residues. CDR1 and CDR2 from the germline V gene are MNHEY and SVGAGI. The V and J ends lost 7 bases and 7 bases, in that order; junction bases with no gene match: 5. The chain's CDR3 is CASNGQGTEKLFF. CDR3 nucleotides: TGTGCCAGCAACGGACAGGGCACTGAAAAACTGTTTTTT.

The V call is TRBV4-3, the J call TRBJ2-5; TRBD2 is a possible D gene (7 bases). There are 17 residues in the CDR3. Germline V CDR1 and CDR2: LGHNA, YSLEER. The V end lost 3 bases, the J end lost 7 bases, and 24 bases lay between the germline ends. This chain's CDR3 is CASSQTLDYRGGGTQYF. CDR3 sequence (DNA): TGCGCCAGCAGCCAGACCTTGGACTACCGGGGAGGGGGGACCCAGTACTTC.

There are a few counts of this clone. The V call is TRBV7-2, the J call TRBJ2-7; 10 bases agree with TRBD1. The germline gives CDR1 SGHTA, CDR2 FQGNSA. With V trimmed by 5 bases and J by 6 bases, 4 bases remained unmatched. The CDR3 is 13 amino acids. The CDR3 sequence: CASSGDRGIEQYF. The CDR3 DNA follows: TGTGCCAGCAGCGGGGACAGGGGAATCGAGCAGTACTTC.

The CDR3 loop reads CASSFRRHGYTF. Written as DNA, the CDR3 is TGTGCCAGCAGTTTTAGGAGGCATGGCTACACCTTC. This chain joins TRBV27 and TRBJ1-2; D remains unclear. Germline values: CDR1 MNHEY, CDR2 SMNVEV (reference sequence). CDR3 length: 12 residues. Trimming removed 3 bases from V and 6 bases from J, with 8 bases in between.

This clone was seen more than once but under ten times. This chain uses TRBV6-2 or TRBV6-3 with TRBJ1-3; 7 bases are a match to TRBD1. Germline-derived CDR1 and CDR2 are MNHEY and SVGEGT. The CDR3 runs to 15 residues. Trimming took 2 bases from V and 2 from J; bases not matched to a gene: 3. CDR3 DNA: TGTGCCAGCAGTTACGACGGGACAGCTGGAAACACCATATATTTT. Protein product: CASSYDGTAGNTIYF.

CDR3 in DNA: TGCGCCAGCAGCTTGGAGGGGAACGCTAGGGGCTACACCTTC. Encoded protein: CASSLEGNARGYTF. This chain connects TRBV5-1 to TRBJ1-2; possibly TRBD1 for D (5 bases). Germline CDR1 and CDR2: SGHRS and YFSETQ. The CDR3 runs 14 residues. With 0 bases removed from V and 8 bases from J, the gap between germline ends came to 14 bases.

J is TRBJ1-1 and V is TRBV4-3, with D unresolved. Germline V gene sequence: CDR1 LGHNA, CDR2 YSLEER. This CDR3 spans 14 amino acids. Between the trimmed V and J ends, which lost 0 bases and 8 bases, there was a span of 13 bases. The CDR3 nucleotides read TGCGCCAGCAGCCAAGAAGGCGGGTCAAGGGAAGCTTTCTTT. Translated, it gives CASSQEGGSREAFF.

The chain carries TRBV10-3 and TRBJ1-2, with TRBD1 identical over 9 bases. The germline gives CDR1 ENHRY, CDR2 SYGVKD. This CDR3 has 14 residues. J gave up 2 bases and V 6 bases, and 4 bases lay outside the gene matches. The CDR3 DNA reads as TGTGCCATCAGAAAACAGGGGGCAAACTATGGCTACACCTTC. Translating gives CAIRKQGANYGYTF.

The chain combines TRBV2 with TRBJ1-4; the D is unclear. Germline CDR1 reads SNHLY; CDR2 reads FYNNEI. Trimming pared 7 bases from V and 5 bases from J, leaving 14 bases between. This CDR3 is 14 amino acids long. CDR3 residues: CASNEGRLNEKLFF. The CDR3 coding sequence is TGTGCCAGCAACGAGGGCCGGCTAAATGAAAAACTGTTTTTT.

The chain combines TRBV6-4 with TRBJ2-1, with 8 bases identical to TRBD2. Trimming removed 0 bases from V and 8 bases from J; junction bases left unmatched: 12. The V gene's germline CDR1 is MRHNA and CDR2 SNTAGT. The length of the CDR3 is 17 residues. CDR3 nucleotides: TGTGCCAGCAGTGACTCGGGGAAACTAGCGGCACCACATGAGCAGTTCTTC. Translated: CASSDSGKLAAPHEQFF.

On this clone: One end of the junction does not line up with germline, which may come from a read error. The chain has TRBV2 and TRBJ1-2; D remains ambiguous. The CDR3 spans 12 residues. The germline V gene has CDR1 SNHLY and CDR2 FYNNEI. DNA of the CDR3: TGTGCCAGCAGGGAAGTGGCAAGTGGCTACACCTTC. Amino acid sequence: CASREVASGYTF. Full variable domain (outside the CDR3, taken from reference TRBV2 and TRBJ1-2): EPEVTQTPSHQVTQMGQEVILRCVPISNHLYFYWYRQILGQKVEFLVSFYNNEISEKSEIFDDQFSVERPDGSNFTLKIRSTKLEDSAMYFCASREVASGYTFGSGTRLTVV.

V is TRBV15 and J is TRBJ1-3; 8 bases are shared with TRBD1. The germline CDR1 and CDR2 sequences are LNHNV and YYDKDF (reference sequence). J was trimmed by 4 bases and V by 5 bases; bases with no gene match: 1. The CDR3 runs to 13 residues. The CDR3 sequence is CATSQGAGNTIYF. CDR3 sequence (DNA): TGTGCCACCAGCCAGGGGGCAGGAAACACCATATATTTT.

J is TRBJ1-2 and V is TRBV15; no reliable D call. The V end lost 6 bases, the J end lost 8 bases, and 13 bases lay between the germline ends. Germline-derived CDR1 and CDR2 are LNHNV and YYDKDF (reference sequence). CDR3 length equals 12 residues. The CDR3 DNA follows: TGTGCCACCAGTCCCTACGCGGGGGGCTACACCTTC. Encoded protein: CATSPYAGGYTF.

The chain couples TRBV5-1 to TRBJ2-3; the D gene is possibly TRBD1 (6 bases). Trimming shortened V by 5 bases and J by 2 bases, and 12 bases separated the two germline ends. CDR1 is SGHRS and CDR2 is YFSETQ in the germline V gene. This CDR3 contains 14 residues. The chain's CDR3 is CASRSDSDTDTQYF. CDR3 DNA: TGCGCCAGCAGATCGGACAGCGACACAGATACGCAGTATTTT.

This clone was seen only once. The V call is TRBV19, the J call TRBJ1-2; weak D call: TRBD1 (6 bases). Germline values: CDR1 LNHDA, CDR2 SQIVND (reference sequence). V was pared by 5 bases and J by 3 bases, with 13 bases between. This CDR3 contains 14 residues. The CDR3 here is CASSPRQEHYGYTF. For the CDR3, the DNA is TGTGCCAGTAGTCCCAGACAGGAGCACTATGGCTACACCTTC.

The chain couples TRBV19 to TRBJ1-2; TRBD1 agrees at 12 bases. The CDR3 loop spans 14 amino acids. With V trimmed by 5 bases and J by 7 bases, 5 bases remained unmatched. Per the germline V gene, CDR1 is LNHDA and CDR2 is SQIVND (reference sequence). CDR3: CASSGTGGVGGYTF. CDR3 in DNA: TGTGCCAGTAGTGGGACAGGGGGCGTTGGTGGCTACACCTTC.

This clone was counted a single time. This sample includes further DNA sequences coding for the same CDR3. J is TRBJ1-3 and V is TRBV30; unclear D gene. V was trimmed by 5 bases and J by 1 base, leaving 6 bases between them. This CDR3 spans 12 amino acids. Germline CDR1 and CDR2: GTSNPN and SVGIG (reference sequence). DNA of the CDR3: TGTGCCTGGCGGGGTTCTGGAAACACCATATATTTT. Translating it yields CAWRGSGNTIYF.